This entry describes one TCR beta chain. Its matching antigen is unknown. Other DNA sequences in this sample translate to the same CDR3. Germline CDR1 and CDR2: SEHNR and FQNEAQ (reference sequence). This CDR3 contains 16 residues. The V segment lost 4 bases and the J segment 3 bases; nucleotides outside the gene matches: 3. Treatment specified: 15 to 20 received Ad26.COV2.S at low or high dose, single or two shots; roughly 5 received placebo; per-sample allocation not given. Sample collection was performed on day 63 after the first vaccine or placebo injection. Here immunoSEQ multiplex PCR was the method, and the copy in TCRdb shows in-frame clones only, minus some. In the table there are more than 400,000 clones, around 93% of which are singletons. This sample is drawn from a study of Ad26.COV2.S vaccination and SARS-CoV-2 variants. About the study: Participants got Ad26.COV2.S intramuscularly, once or twice 56 days apart. Findings of the study overall: People who got the vaccine or the placebo had similar non-spike TCR breadth.

The material was peripheral blood, obtained in a trial of Ad26.COV2.S vaccine versus placebo. The receptor comes from a person aged 18 to 65 who received the Ad26.COV2.S COVID-19 vaccine or a placebo. The V and J genes are TRBV7-9 and TRBJ1-6, with 10 bases that match TRBD1. The CDR3 sequence is CASSSGQGFYNSPLHF. For the CDR3, the DNA is TGTGCCAGCAGCTCGGGACAGGGGTTCTATAATTCACCCCTCCACTTT.